This passage covers 5 T cell receptor beta chains from one sample sequenced in a study of cytomegalovirus exposure and HLA in healthy donors (dated by TCRdb to 2017 to 2019). The library was generated by the immunoSEQ multiplex PCR assay. A mixture of 60 forward primers for TCR Vbeta segments and 13 reverse primers for TCR Jbeta segments was used in the multiplex PCR. TCRdb holds this immuneACCESS table with in-frame rearrangements only. Some clones are missing; in checked studies, unresolved V genes explain under half, and the rest has no known cause. A total of fewer than 110,000 clones appear in this sample, approximately 79% of them only once. The ten largest clones add up to about 2.3% of the sample. Material for sequencing was PBMCs. These receptors were obtained from a man between 18 and 29 years old in good health and CMV-seronegative.

The genes are TRBV7-9 and TRBJ2-6, with D possibly TRBD1 on 5 matching bases. Germline loops: CDR1 SEHNR, CDR2 FQNEAQ (reference sequence). This CDR3 spans 14 amino acids. The germline V and J ends were trimmed by 2 bases and 10 bases, with 12 bases remaining between them. CDR3 coding DNA: TGTGCCAGCAGCTTACCTCTGGGGCCAAACGTCCTGACTTTC. It codes for CASSLPLGPNVLTF.

The chain couples TRBV9 to TRBJ2-7; TRBD2 matches at 11 bases. Trimming removed 3 bases from V and 6 bases from J; junction bases left unmatched: 11. This CDR3 region has 16 residues. Germline CDR1 SGDLS, CDR2 YYNGEE. CDR3 protein: CASSGPTSGAAVEQYF. CDR3 nucleotides: TGTGCCAGCAGCGGGCCGACTAGCGGGGCAGCAGTCGAGCAGTACTTC. The full variable domain, completed using reference TRBV9 and TRBJ2-7, is DSGVTQTPKHLITATGQRVTLRCSPRSGDLSVYWYQQSLDQGLQFLIQYYNGEERAKGNILERFSAQQFPDLHSELNLSSLELGDSALYFCASSGPTSGAAVEQYFGPGTRLTVT.

The chain links TRBV7-2 to TRBJ1-3, with D hard to call. CDR1 is SGHTA and CDR2 is FQGNSA in the germline V gene. This CDR3 comprises 12 residues. The V and J ends lost 11 bases and 0 bases respectively, with 8 bases between them. The CDR3 protein is CAAGSSGNTIYF. The CDR3 coding sequence is TGTGCCGCAGGAAGCTCTGGAAACACCATATATTTT.

This clone was recorded a few times. This sequence joins TRBV14 and TRBJ1-1; D possibly corresponds to TRBD1 (5 bases). V gave up 5 bases and J gave up 5 bases, with 18 bases separating them. The CDR3 covers 15 residues. Per germline, CDR1 SGHDN and CDR2 FVKESK. CDR3 region: CASSNTPGGGTEAFF. The CDR3 bases are TGTGCCAGCAGCAATACCCCCGGGGGGGGAACTGAAGCTTTCTTT.

The chain joins TRBV7-6 to TRBJ2-1; the D is unclear. This CDR3 is 14 amino acids long. Deletions cut 1 base from V and 5 bases from J, with 9 bases between. CDR1 SGHVS and CDR2 FNYEAQ come from the germline V gene. The CDR3 sequence is CASSLVSPNNEQFF. CDR3 sequence (DNA): TGTGCCAGCAGCTTAGTTTCCCCAAACAATGAGCAGTTCTTC.